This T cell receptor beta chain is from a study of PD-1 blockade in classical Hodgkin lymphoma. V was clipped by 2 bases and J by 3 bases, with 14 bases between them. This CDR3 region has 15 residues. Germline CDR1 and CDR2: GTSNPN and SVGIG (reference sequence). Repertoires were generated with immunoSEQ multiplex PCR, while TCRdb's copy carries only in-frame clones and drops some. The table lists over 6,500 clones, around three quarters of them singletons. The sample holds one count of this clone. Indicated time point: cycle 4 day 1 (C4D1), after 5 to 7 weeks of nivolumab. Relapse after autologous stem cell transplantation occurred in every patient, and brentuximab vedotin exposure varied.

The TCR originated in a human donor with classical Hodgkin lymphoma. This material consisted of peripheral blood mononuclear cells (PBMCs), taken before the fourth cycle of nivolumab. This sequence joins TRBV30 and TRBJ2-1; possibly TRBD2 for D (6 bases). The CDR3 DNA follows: TGTGCCTGGAGTAAGGGGTCGGGAGTCTACAATGAGCAGTTCTTC. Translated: CAWSKGSGVYNEQFF.